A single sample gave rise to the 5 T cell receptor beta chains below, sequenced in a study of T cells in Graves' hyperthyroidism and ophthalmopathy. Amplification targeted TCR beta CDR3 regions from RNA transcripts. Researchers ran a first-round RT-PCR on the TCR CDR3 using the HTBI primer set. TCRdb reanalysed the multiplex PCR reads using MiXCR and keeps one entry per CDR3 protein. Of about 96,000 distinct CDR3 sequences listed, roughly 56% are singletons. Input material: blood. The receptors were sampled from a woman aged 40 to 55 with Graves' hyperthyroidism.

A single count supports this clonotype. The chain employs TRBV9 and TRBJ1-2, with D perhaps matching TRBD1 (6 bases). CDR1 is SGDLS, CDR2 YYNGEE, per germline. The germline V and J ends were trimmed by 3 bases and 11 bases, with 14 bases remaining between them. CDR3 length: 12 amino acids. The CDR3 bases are TGTGCCAGCAGCGCGAGGGGGGTTGGTTACACCTTC. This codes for CASSARGVGYTF.

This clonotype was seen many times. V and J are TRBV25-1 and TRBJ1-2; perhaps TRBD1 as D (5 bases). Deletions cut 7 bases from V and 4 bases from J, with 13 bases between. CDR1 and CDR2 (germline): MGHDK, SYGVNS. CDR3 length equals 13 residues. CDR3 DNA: TGTGCCAGCAAAGATAGGGGAGGCTATGGCTACACCTTC. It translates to CASKDRGGYGYTF.

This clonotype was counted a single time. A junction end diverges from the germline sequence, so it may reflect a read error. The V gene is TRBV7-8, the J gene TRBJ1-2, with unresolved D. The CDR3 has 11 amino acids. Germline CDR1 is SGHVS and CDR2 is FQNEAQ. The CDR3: CASRRATRYTF. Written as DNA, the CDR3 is TGCGCCAGCAGAAGGGCGACGCGCTACACCTTC.

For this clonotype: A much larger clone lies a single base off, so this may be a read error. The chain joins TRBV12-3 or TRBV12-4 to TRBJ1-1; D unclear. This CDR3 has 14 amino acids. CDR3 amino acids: CASSLLRVLGEALF. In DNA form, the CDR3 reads TGTGCCAGCAGTTTACTTCGGGTGTTAGGTGAAGCTCTCTTT.

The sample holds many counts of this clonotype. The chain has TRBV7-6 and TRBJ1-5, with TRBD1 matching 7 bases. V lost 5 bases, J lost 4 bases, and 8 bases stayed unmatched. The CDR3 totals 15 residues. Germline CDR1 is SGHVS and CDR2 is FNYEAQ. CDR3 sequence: CASSPEQGWNQPQHF. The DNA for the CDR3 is TGTGCCAGCAGCCCTGAACAGGGGTGGAATCAGCCCCAGCATTTT.